These T cell receptor beta chains were read from a single sample in a study of cytomegalovirus exposure and HLA in healthy donors. Libraries were prepared by immunoSEQ multiplex PCR; TCRdb keeps only in-frame clonotypes and omits some of them. This table has approximately 170,000 clones, about 85% appearing once. Material for sequencing was PBMCs. These receptors were taken from a young man in good health and CMV-seropositive. Both conserved end residues are part of each CDR3.

V gene,J gene,CDR3 length,CDR3 protein
TRBV27,TRBJ1-6,14,CASTPRLRVSPLHF
TRBV10-1,TRBJ2-5,13,CASSSGLQGTQYF
TRBV7-3,TRBJ2-5,13,CASSSGLQETQYF
TRBV28,TRBJ1-2,12,CASSLRLRGYTF
TRBV5-6,TRBJ2-7,15,CASSLLRTWGDEQYF
TRBV11-2,TRBJ2-2,16,CASSLRRTANTGELFF
TRBV7-2,TRBJ2-1,14,CASSLGASYNEQFF
TRBV9,TRBJ2-2,14,CASSGQPTTGELFF
TRBV7-6,TRBJ2-1,17,CASSDSLELFSYNEQFF
TRBV6-1,TRBJ1-2,16,CASSEAASRQGYGYTF
TRBV15,TRBJ1-1,15,CATSRDRLSGTEAFF
TRBV11-3,TRBJ1-4,15,CASSLATATNEKLFF
TRBV7-9,TRBJ2-1,16,CSSSVSNGRLSNEQFF
TRBV18,TRBJ2-1,15,CASSPRQTTNNEQFF
TRBV11-1,TRBJ1-2,13,CASSLGSRSGYTF
TRBV7-8,TRBJ2-7,14,CASSRTSGSYEQYF
TRBV4-2,TRBJ1-2,13,CASSPPTGTGYTF
TRBV7-9,TRBJ1-5,15,CASSLHSGSDQPQHF
TRBV6-6,TRBJ2-1,11,CASSLLNEQFF
TRBV18,TRBJ2-1,13,CASSPQGTPEQFF
TRBV14,TRBJ1-1,13,CASSQVLTSEAFF
TRBV6-1,TRBJ1-1,18,CASSARDRDDDLWTEAFF
TRBV27,TRBJ1-4,13,CASSAYRGAKLFF
TRBV4-2,TRBJ2-5,15,CASSQLIAGGETQYF
TRBV4-3,TRBJ2-1,14,CASSQVEGVHEQFF
TRBV4-1,TRBJ2-1,18,CASSQGARGSGRETEQFF
TRBV6-5,TRBJ2-1,13,CASGRDRVNEQFF
TRBV19,TRBJ2-5,14,CASSMGGNQETQYF
TRBV4-1,TRBJ2-1,17,CASSQEGSGREDNEQFF
TRBV6-4,TRBJ1-1,14,CASSEQGGITEAFF
TRBV6-1,TRBJ1-3,15,CASSENSNSGNTIYF
TRBV7-3,TRBJ2-6,17,CASSSRGLNSGANVLTF
TRBV11-2,TRBJ1-1,12,CASSLGGRGAFF
TRBV7-3,TRBJ1-1,14,CASSLVGGETEAFF
TRBV5-1,TRBJ2-3,15,CASSLAGGSTDTQYF
TRBV19,TRBJ1-1,14,CASSQAGGDTEAFF
TRBV2,TRBJ1-2,16,CASSGGTAITRYGYTF